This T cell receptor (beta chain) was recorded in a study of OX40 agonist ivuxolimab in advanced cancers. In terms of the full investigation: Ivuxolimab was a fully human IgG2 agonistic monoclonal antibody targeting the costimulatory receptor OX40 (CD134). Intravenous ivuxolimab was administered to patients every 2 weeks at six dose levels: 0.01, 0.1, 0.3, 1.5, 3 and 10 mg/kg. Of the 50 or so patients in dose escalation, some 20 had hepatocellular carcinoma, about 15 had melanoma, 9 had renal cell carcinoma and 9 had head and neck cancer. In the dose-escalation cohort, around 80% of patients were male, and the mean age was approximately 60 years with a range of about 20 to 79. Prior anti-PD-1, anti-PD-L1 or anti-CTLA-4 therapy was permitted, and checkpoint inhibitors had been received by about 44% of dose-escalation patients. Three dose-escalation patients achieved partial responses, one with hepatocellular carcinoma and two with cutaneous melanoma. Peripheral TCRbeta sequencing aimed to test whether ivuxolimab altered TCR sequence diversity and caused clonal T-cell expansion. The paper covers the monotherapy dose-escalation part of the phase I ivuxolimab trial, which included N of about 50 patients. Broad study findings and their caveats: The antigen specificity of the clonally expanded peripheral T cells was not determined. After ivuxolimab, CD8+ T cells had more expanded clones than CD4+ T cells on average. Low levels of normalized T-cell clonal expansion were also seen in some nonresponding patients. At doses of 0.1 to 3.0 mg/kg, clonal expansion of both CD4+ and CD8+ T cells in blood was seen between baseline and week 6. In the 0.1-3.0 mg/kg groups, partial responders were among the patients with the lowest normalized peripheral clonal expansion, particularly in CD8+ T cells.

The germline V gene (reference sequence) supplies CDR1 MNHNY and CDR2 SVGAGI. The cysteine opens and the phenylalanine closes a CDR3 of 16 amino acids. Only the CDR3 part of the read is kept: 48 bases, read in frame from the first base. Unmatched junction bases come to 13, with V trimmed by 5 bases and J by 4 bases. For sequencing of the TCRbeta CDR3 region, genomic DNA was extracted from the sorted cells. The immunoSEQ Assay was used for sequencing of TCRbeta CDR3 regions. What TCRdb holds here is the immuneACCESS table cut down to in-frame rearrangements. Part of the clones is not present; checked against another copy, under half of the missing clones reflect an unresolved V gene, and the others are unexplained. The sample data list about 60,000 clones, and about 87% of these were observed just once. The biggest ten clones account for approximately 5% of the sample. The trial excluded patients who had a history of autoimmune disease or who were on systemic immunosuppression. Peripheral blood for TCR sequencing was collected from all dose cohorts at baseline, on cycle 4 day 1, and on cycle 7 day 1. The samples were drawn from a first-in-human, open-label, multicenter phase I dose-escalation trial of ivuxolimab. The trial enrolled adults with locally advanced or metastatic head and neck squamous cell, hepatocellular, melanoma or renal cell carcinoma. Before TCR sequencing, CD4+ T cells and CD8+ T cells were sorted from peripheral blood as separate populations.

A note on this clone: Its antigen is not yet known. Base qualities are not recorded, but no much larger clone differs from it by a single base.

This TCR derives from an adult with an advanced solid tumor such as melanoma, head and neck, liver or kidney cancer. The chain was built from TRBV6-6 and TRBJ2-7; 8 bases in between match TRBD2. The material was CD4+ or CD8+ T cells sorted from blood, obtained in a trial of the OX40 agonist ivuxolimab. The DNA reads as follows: TGTGCCAGCAGTCCCCCCGGGAGGGGGGGCCCGTACGAGCAGTACTTC. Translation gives CASSPPGRGGPYEQYF.